The 13 T cell receptor beta chains given below trace back to one sample, sequenced in a study of radiation and T cells in renal cell carcinoma. Profiled with immunoSEQ multiplex PCR; TCRdb holds only in-frame clones, not every one. The profile covers about 140,000 clones, with over 80% appearing a single time and under 30% taken by the ten largest. The time point: baseline pretreatment blood. Treatment given: 15 Gy SBRT to primary tumor, nephrectomy 4 weeks later. The specimen was blood, collected from a patient whose treatment included radiotherapy and nephrectomy. Receptor source: a woman aged 45-60 years with renal cell carcinoma.

A few counts support this clone. V usage is TRBV19 and J usage is TRBJ2-7; D ambiguous. The CDR3 totals 13 residues. Germline V gene sequence: CDR1 LNHDA, CDR2 SQIVND (reference sequence). V shed 5 bases and J shed 1 base, with 9 bases lying between them. The CDR3: CASSFGRSYEQYF. The CDR3 DNA follows: TGTGCCAGTAGTTTTGGCAGATCCTACGAGCAGTACTTC. Full variable domain (remainder filled in from reference TRBV19 and TRBJ2-7): DGGITQSPKYLFRKEGQNVTLSCEQNLNHDAMYWYRQDPGQGLRLIYYSQIVNDFQKGDIAEGYSVSREKKESFPLTVTSAQKNPTAFYLCASSFGRSYEQYFGPGTRLTVT.

The V and J genes are TRBV6-5 and TRBJ2-5; 9 bases match TRBD1. The J call may be incorrect, as the DNA end agrees better with TRBJ2-7. The germline gives CDR1 MNHEY, CDR2 SVGAGI. The CDR3 is made up of 14 amino acids. The CDR3 sequence: CASGLGQGTSEQYF. The CDR3 nucleotides are TGTGCCAGCGGCTTAGGACAGGGGACCTCCGAGCAGTACTTC.

This sequence joins TRBV10-3 and TRBJ1-2, with D perhaps matching TRBD1 (5 bases). V was trimmed by 0 bases and J by 7 bases, leaving 18 bases between them. The CDR3 contains 16 residues. Germline values: CDR1 ENHRY, CDR2 SYGVKD. CDR3 sequence: CAISESTREVGGGYTF. CDR3 DNA: TGTGCCATCAGTGAGTCGACTCGTGAGGTGGGGGGTGGCTACACCTTC.

V and J are TRBV7-2 and TRBJ1-1; tentative D call: TRBD1 (5 bases). The CDR3 loop spans 14 amino acids. Trimming shortened V by 5 bases and J by 2 bases, and 12 bases separated the two germline ends. Germline V gives CDR1 SGHTA, CDR2 FQGNSA. CDR3 in amino acids: CASSLEQGNTEAFF. For the CDR3, the DNA is TGTGCCAGCAGCCTGGAGCAGGGAAACACTGAAGCTTTCTTT.

V and J are TRBV7-9 and TRBJ2-1, with no clear D. This CDR3 contains 15 residues. Trimming pared 5 bases from V and 0 bases from J, leaving 11 bases between. Per the germline V gene, CDR1 is SEHNR and CDR2 is FQNEAQ (reference sequence). This chain's CDR3 is CASSPTVSSYNEQFF. The DNA of the CDR3 is TGTGCCAGCAGCCCGACTGTAAGCTCCTACAATGAGCAGTTCTTC. The entire variable domain, with the rest obtained from reference TRBV7-9 and TRBJ2-1, is as follows: DTGVSQNPRHKITKRGQNVTFRCDPISEHNRLYWYRQTLGQGPEFLTYFQNEAQLEKSRLLSDRFSAERPKGSFSTLEIQRTEQGDSAMYLCASSPTVSSYNEQFFGPGTRLTVL.

The chain employs TRBV30 and TRBJ1-1; 7 bases fit TRBD1. The CDR3 has 13 amino acids. V trimming: 5 bases; J trimming: 3 bases; junction bases outside the gene matches: 6. Germline assignment: CDR1 GTSNPN and CDR2 SVGIG (reference sequence). In DNA, the CDR3 is TGTGCCTGGGGGAGACAGGGCGACACTGAAGCTTTCTTT. It is translated as CAWGRQGDTEAFF.

The V and J genes are TRBV6-1 and TRBJ1-6; 8 bases agree with TRBD1. This CDR3 has 15 residues. V was clipped by 1 base and J by 10 bases; unmatched bases: 6. The V gene's germline CDR1 is MNHNS and CDR2 SASEGT. This CDR3 is CASSEGTGFNSPLHF. The CDR3 DNA reads TGTGCCAGCAGTGAAGGGACAGGGTTTAACTCACCCCTCCACTTT.

The rearrangement joins TRBV6-6 to TRBJ2-7, with 9 bases fitting TRBD1. The CDR3 consists of 14 residues. Germline assignment: CDR1 MNHNY and CDR2 SVGAGI (reference sequence). V lost 8 bases, J lost 8 bases, and 13 bases stayed unmatched. CDR3 residues: CASGPGQGILKQYF. Written as DNA, the CDR3 is TGTGCCAGCGGCCCGGGACAGGGTATCCTTAAGCAGTACTTC.

This clone has only one observation. V usage is TRBV5-1 and J usage is TRBJ2-7; 7 bases are a match to TRBD1. The junction had 6 bases not matched to a gene; V was cut back by 5 bases and J by 7 bases. Germline assignment: CDR1 SGHRS and CDR2 YFSETQ. The CDR3 totals 12 residues. As DNA, the CDR3 is TGCGCCAGCAGTGACAGGGACGCGGAGCAGTACTTC. This encodes CASSDRDAEQYF. Full variable domain (rest looked up from reference TRBV5-1 and TRBJ2-7): KAGVTQTPRYLIKTRGQQVTLSCSPISGHRSVSWYQQTPGQGLQFLFEYFSETQRNKGNFPGRFSGRQFSNSRSEMNVSTLELGDSALYLCASSDRDAEQYFGPGTRLTVT.

The V and J genes are TRBV19 and TRBJ2-2; tentatively, D is TRBD1 (5 bases). V lost 2 bases, J lost 1 base, and 8 bases lay in between. This CDR3 region has 15 residues. Germline V gives CDR1 LNHDA, CDR2 SQIVND (reference sequence). In DNA form, the CDR3 reads TGTGCCAGTAGTATACTGACAGTGAACACCGGGGAGCTGTTTTTT. Translated: CASSILTVNTGELFF.

This chain connects TRBV5-1 to TRBJ2-5; the match to TRBD2 covers 13 bases. V lost 4 bases to trimming and J lost 7 bases; unmatched junction nucleotides: 7. The germline gives CDR1 SGHRS, CDR2 YFSETQ. The CDR3 length is 15 residues. CDR3 DNA: TGCGCCAGCAGCGGGACTAGCGGGACCGGGGCGACCCAGTACTTC. This sequence encodes CASSGTSGTGATQYF. The variable domain in full, completed from reference TRBV5-1 and TRBJ2-5, reads KAGVTQTPRYLIKTRGQQVTLSCSPISGHRSVSWYQQTPGQGLQFLFEYFSETQRNKGNFPGRFSGRQFSNSRSEMNVSTLELGDSALYLCASSGTSGTGATQYFGPGTRLLVL.

This chain uses TRBV27 with TRBJ2-5; 7 bases line up with TRBD2. The length of the CDR3 is 16 residues. The trim removed 5 bases at V and 3 bases at J, leaving 12 bases unmatched. The V gene's germline CDR1 is MNHEY and CDR2 SMNVEV (reference sequence). CDR3 sequence (DNA): TGTGCCAGCAGTCTTATCGGGGCGGGGGTCAAAGAGACCCAGTACTTC. Translated: CASSLIGAGVKETQYF.

V and J are TRBV2 and TRBJ2-5; 8 nucleotides align to TRBD2. This CDR3 spans 14 amino acids. J gave up 3 bases and V 8 bases, and 8 bases lay outside the gene matches. Per germline, CDR1 SNHLY and CDR2 FYNNEI. The CDR3 here is CASQLRGGKETQYF. In DNA, the CDR3 is TGTGCCAGCCAACTACGGGGGGGGAAAGAGACCCAGTACTTC.